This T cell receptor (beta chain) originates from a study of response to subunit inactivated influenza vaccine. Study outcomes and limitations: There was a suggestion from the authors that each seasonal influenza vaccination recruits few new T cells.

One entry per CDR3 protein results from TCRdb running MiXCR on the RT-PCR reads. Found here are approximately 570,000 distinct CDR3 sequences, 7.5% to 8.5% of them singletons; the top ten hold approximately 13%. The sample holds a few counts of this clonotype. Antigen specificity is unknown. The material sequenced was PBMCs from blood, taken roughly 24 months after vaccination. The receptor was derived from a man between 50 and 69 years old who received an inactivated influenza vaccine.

The CDR3 DNA is TGTGCCAGCAGCAACCCTCTAGCGGGGGCGAGCTCCTACAATGAGCAGTTCTTC. Translated: CASSNPLAGASSYNEQFF. V is TRBV21-1 and J is TRBJ2-1; whether TRBD2, the table's D call, matches the DNA was not checked. TRBV21-1 is designated a pseudogene. CDR3 size: 18 residues.